This TCR beta chain was sequenced during a study of blood T cell repertoires in COVID-19. Sequencing used immunoSEQ multiplex PCR; TCRdb keeps in-frame clones, though not all of them. The sample holds 200,000 to 250,000 clones, 70% to 90% seen once. The CDR3 length is 19 residues. V dropped 3 bases and J dropped 8 bases, with 28 bases sitting between them. CDR1 MNHEY and CDR2 SMNVEV come from the germline V gene (reference sequence). The chain recombines TRBV27 with TRBJ1-4, with D possibly TRBD1 on 6 matching bases. Input material: peripheral blood. This receptor was obtained from a woman between 40 and 55 years old who had recovered from COVID-19. As DNA, the CDR3 is TGTGCCAGCAGTTTTTGGGCCTCCGGACAGTCGCCGATCGGGGAAAAACTGTTTTTT. Protein: CASSFWASGQSPIGEKLFF.